The rows below give T cell receptor beta chains drawn from one sample of a study of PD-L1 blockade in urothelial cancer. Data came from immunoSEQ multiplex PCR; TCRdb stores just in-frame clones and leaves some out. The table has fewer than 50,000 clones, 70% to 80% seen once. Sequencing was performed on PBMCs, taken around atezolizumab (anti-PD-L1) treatment. Every receptor here comes from an older man with urothelial cancer. CDR3s include the opening cysteine and the closing phenylalanine or tryptophan. The D gene is left open where the match is weak. The size of a clone is reported for some rows only, either as once, few or many, or as a class for expanded clones.

v_call,j_call,clone_size,d_call,cdr3_aa,cdr3_nt
TRBV4-1,TRBJ2-5,once,NA,CASSIIDRPQETQYF,TGCGCCAGCAGCATTATCGACAGACCCCAAGAGACCCAGTACTTC
TRBV2,TRBJ1-4,NA,TRBD1,CASSRQGAWANEKLFF,TGTGCCAGCAGCCGACAGGGGGCCTGGGCTAATGAAAAACTGTTTTTT
TRBV7-2,TRBJ2-7,few,NA,CASSLVVGSEQYF,TGTGCCAGCAGCTTAGTTGTGGGGAGCGAGCAGTACTTC
TRBV15,TRBJ2-7,NA,NA,CATSRDKGPYEQYF,TGTGCCACCAGCAGAGATAAGGGGCCCTACGAGCAGTACTTC
TRBV19,TRBJ2-7,NA,NA,CASSSPRASVYEQYF,TGTGCCAGTAGTTCTCCCCGGGCTAGCGTCTACGAGCAGTACTTC
TRBV2,TRBJ2-2,few,TRBD2,CASSSGTSGIGELFF,TGTGCCAGCAGTTCCGGGACTAGCGGGATCGGGGAGCTGTTTTTT
TRBV2,TRBJ2-5,NA,NA,CASRYWTDTETQYF,TGTGCCAGCAGATACTGGACAGACACGGAGACCCAGTACTTC
TRBV5-4,TRBJ1-2,NA,NA,CASSLMTGTNYGYTF,TGTGCCAGCAGCCTGATGACAGGTACCAACTATGGCTACACCTTC
TRBV7-6,TRBJ2-1,NA,NA,CASSARTASYNEQFF,TGTGCCAGCAGCGCACGGACAGCCTCCTACAATGAGCAGTTCTTC
TRBV28,TRBJ1-5,NA,TRBD1,CASSSDRGSDSNQPQHF,TGTGCCAGCAGTTCCGACAGGGGGTCTGATAGCAATCAGCCCCAGCATTTT
TRBV5-6,TRBJ2-4,NA,TRBD1,CASSRLTGALKNIQYF,TGTGCCAGCAGCAGACTGACAGGGGCCCTCAAAAACATTCAGTACTTC
TRBV11-2,TRBJ2-7,NA,TRBD1,CASSLGTGDEQYF,TGTGCCAGCAGCTTAGGGACAGGGGACGAGCAGTACTTC
TRBV10-3,TRBJ1-1,NA,TRBD1,CAISDMDRMYTEAFF,TGTGCCATCAGTGACATGGACAGGATGTACACTGAAGCTTTCTTT
TRBV5-5,TRBJ2-5,NA,TRBD1,CASSPRTGTEETQYF,TGTGCCAGCAGCCCGAGGACAGGAACAGAGGAGACCCAGTACTTC
TRBV19,TRBJ2-1,NA,TRBD2,CASSFLAGVDDEQFF,TGTGCCAGTAGTTTCCTAGCGGGAGTGGACGATGAGCAGTTCTTC
TRBV5-4,TRBJ2-7,NA,TRBD2,CASSPTGTRSYEQYF,TGTGCCAGCAGCCCCACCGGGACTAGATCCTACGAGCAGTACTTC
TRBV11-1,TRBJ2-5,NA,TRBD2,CASSQGTSGRGRETQYF,TGTGCCAGCAGCCAAGGGACTAGCGGGAGGGGGCGAGAGACCCAGTACTTC
TRBV30,TRBJ1-5,NA,NA,CAWSIFNQPQHF,TGTGCCTGGAGTATCTTCAATCAGCCCCAGCATTTT
TRBV9,TRBJ2-2,NA,TRBD2,CASSVSSGRSLTGELFF,TGTGCCAGCAGCGTGTCTAGCGGGAGGTCCCTAACCGGGGAGCTGTTTTTT